This T cell receptor beta chain was observed in a study of blood T cell repertoires in COVID-19. V gave up 4 bases and J gave up 6 bases; unmatched junction bases: 7. Germline V gene lookup returns CDR1 SGHRS and CDR2 YFSETQ. The CDR3 spans 17 residues. TCRdb's table, derived via immunoSEQ multiplex PCR, lists solely in-frame clones and lacks some. In the table there are 88,000 or so clones, around 75% of which are singletons. The source is a human donor in a cohort sampled during active COVID-19. Material for sequencing was peripheral blood. The gene calls are TRBV5-1 and TRBJ2-1; 16 bases line up with TRBD2. CDR3: CASSPGTSGREGNEQFF. CDR3 nucleotides: TGCGCCAGCAGCCCCGGGACTAGCGGGAGGGAGGGCAATGAGCAGTTCTTC.